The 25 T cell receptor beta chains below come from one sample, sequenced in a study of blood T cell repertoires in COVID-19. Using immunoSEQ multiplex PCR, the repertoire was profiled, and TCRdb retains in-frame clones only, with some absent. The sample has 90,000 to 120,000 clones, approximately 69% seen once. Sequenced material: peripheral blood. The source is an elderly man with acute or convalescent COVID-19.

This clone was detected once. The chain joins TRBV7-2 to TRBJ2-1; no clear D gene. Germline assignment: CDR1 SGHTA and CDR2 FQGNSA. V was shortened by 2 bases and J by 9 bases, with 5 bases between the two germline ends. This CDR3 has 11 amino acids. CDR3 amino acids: CASSLWSEQFF. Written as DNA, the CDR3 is TGTGCCAGCAGCTTATGGAGTGAGCAGTTCTTC.

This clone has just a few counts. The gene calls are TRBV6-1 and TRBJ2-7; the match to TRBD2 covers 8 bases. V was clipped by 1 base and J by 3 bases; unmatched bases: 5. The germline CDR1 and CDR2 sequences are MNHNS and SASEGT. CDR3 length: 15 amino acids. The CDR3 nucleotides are TGTGCCAGCAGTGAAGGGAGTAGCGGGATCTACGAGCAGTACTTC. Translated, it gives CASSEGSSGIYEQYF.

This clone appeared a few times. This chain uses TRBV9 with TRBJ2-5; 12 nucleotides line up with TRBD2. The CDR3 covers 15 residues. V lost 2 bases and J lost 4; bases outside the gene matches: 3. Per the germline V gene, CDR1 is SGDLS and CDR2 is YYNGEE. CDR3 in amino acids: CASSVSLAGGETQYF. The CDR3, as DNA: TGTGCCAGCAGCGTGTCACTAGCGGGAGGAGAGACCCAGTACTTC.

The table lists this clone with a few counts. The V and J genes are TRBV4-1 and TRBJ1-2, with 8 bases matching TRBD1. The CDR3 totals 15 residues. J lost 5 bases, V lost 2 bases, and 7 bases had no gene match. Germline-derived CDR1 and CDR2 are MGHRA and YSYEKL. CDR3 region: CASSQSWGQAYGYTF. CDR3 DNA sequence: TGCGCCAGCAGCCAAAGCTGGGGACAGGCATATGGCTACACCTTC.

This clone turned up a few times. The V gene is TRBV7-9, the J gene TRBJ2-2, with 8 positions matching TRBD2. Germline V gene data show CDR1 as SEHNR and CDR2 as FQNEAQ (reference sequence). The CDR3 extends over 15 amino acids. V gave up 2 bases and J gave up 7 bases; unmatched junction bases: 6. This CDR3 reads CASSLREGLLGELFF. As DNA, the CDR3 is TGTGCCAGCAGCTTACGGGAGGGCCTTCTCGGGGAGCTGTTTTTT.

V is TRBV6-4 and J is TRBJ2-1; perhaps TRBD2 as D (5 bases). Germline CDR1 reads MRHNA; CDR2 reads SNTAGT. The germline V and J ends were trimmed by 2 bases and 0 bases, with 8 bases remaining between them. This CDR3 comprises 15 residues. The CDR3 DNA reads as TGTGCCAGCAGTGACAGCGGAAGCTCCTACAATGAGCAGTTCTTC. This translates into CASSDSGSSYNEQFF.

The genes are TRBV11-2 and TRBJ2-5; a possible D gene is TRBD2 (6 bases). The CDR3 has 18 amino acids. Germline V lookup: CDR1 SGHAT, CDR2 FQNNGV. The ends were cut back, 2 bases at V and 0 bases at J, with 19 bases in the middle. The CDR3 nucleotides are TGTGCCAGCAGCTTACTAGCCCTACCCCGGGACTACCAAGAGACCCAGTACTTC. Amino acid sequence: CASSLLALPRDYQETQYF.

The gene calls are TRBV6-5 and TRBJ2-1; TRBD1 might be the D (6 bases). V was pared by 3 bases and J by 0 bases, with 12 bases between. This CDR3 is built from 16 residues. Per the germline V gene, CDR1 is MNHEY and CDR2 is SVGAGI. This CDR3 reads CASSYEGDLSYNEQFF. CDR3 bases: TGTGCCAGCAGTTATGAGGGGGACCTCTCCTACAATGAGCAGTTCTTC.

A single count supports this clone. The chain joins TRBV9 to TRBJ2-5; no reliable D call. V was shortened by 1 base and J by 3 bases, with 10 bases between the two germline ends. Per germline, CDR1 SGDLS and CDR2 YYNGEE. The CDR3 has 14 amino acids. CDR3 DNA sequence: TGTGCCAGCAGCGTACCAGACACGAAAGAGACCCAGTACTTC. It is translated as CASSVPDTKETQYF.

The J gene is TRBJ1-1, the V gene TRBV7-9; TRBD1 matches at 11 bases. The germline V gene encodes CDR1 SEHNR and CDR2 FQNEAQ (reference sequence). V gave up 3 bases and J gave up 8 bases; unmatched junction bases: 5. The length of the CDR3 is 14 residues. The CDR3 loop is CASSLGQGVIEAFF. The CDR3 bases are TGTGCCAGCAGCTTGGGACAGGGGGTCATCGAAGCTTTCTTT. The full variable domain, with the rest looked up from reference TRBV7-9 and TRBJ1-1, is DTGVSQNPRHKITKRGQNVTFRCDPISEHNRLYWYRQTLGQGPEFLTYFQNEAQLEKSRLLSDRFSAERPKGSFSTLEIQRTEQGDSAMYLCASSLGQGVIEAFFGQGTRLTVV.

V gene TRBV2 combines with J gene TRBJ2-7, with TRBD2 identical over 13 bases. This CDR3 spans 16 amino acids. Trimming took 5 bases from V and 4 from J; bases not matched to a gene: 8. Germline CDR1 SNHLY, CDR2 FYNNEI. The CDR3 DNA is TGTGCCAGCAGTCCGGGACTAGCGGGGCCTGGGTACGAGCAGTACTTC. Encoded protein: CASSPGLAGPGYEQYF. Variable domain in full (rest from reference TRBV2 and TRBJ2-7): EPEVTQTPSHQVTQMGQEVILRCVPISNHLYFYWYRQILGQKVEFLVSFYNNEISEKSEIFDDQFSVERPDGSNFTLKIRSTKLEDSAMYFCASSPGLAGPGYEQYFGPGTRLTVT.

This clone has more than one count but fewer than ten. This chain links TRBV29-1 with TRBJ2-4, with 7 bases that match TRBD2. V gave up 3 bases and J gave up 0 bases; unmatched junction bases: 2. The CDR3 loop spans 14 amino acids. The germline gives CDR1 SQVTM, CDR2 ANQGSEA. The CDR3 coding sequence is TGCAGCGTTGAGGGGGGGACAGCCAAAAACATTCAGTACTTC. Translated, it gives CSVEGGTAKNIQYF.

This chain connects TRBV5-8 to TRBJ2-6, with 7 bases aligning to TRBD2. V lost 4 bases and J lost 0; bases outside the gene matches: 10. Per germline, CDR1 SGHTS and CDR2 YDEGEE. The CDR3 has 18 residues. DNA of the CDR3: TGTGCCAGCAGCCCCTGGGGGGACTATAGCTCTGGGGCCAACGTCCTGACTTTC. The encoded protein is CASSPWGDYSSGANVLTF.

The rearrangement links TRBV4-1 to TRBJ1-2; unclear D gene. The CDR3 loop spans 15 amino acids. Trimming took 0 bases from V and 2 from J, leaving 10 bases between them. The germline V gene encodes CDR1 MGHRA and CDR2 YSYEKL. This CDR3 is CASSQDLPGNYGYTF. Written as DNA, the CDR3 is TGCGCCAGCAGCCAAGATCTCCCGGGAAACTATGGCTACACCTTC.

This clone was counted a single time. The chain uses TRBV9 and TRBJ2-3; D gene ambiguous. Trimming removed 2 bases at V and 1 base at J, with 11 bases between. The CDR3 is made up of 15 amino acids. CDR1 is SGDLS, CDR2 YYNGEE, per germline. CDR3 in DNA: TGTGCCAGCAGCGTCACCCACACACGCACAGATACGCAGTATTTT. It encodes CASSVTHTRTDTQYF.

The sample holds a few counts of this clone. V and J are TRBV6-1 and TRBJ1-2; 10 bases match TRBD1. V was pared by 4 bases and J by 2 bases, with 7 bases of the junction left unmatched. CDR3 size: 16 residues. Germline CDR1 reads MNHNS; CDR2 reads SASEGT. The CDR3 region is CASSGPGQGPNYGYTF. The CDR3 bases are TGTGCCAGCAGTGGCCCGGGACAGGGGCCGAACTATGGCTACACCTTC.

Written as DNA, the CDR3 is TGCAGCGTTGGACAGCCCAGTGGAGGCTACACCTTC. Its translation is CSVGQPSGGYTF. The genes are TRBV29-1 and TRBJ1-2; perhaps TRBD1 as D (5 bases). The CDR3 has 12 residues. V gave up 4 bases and J gave up 8 bases, with 14 bases separating them. The V gene's germline CDR1 is SQVTM and CDR2 ANQGSEA.

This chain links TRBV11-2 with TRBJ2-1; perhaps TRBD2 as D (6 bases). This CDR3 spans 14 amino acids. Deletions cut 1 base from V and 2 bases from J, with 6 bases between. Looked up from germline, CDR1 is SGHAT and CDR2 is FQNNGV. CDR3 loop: CASSLAGAYNEQFF. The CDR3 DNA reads TGTGCCAGCAGCTTAGCGGGAGCCTACAATGAGCAGTTCTTC. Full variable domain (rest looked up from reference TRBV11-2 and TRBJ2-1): EAGVAQSPRYKIIEKRQSVAFWCNPISGHATLYWYQQILGQGPKLLIQFQNNGVVDDSQLPKDRFSAERLKGVDSTLKIQPAKLEDSAVYLCASSLAGAYNEQFFGPGTRLTVL.

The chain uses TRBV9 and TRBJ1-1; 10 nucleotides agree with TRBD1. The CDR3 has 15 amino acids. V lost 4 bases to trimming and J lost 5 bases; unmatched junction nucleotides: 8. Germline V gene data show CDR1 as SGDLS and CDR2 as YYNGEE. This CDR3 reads CASSFGTGAGTEAFF. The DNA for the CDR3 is TGTGCCAGCAGCTTCGGGACAGGGGCGGGAACTGAAGCTTTCTTT.

CDR3 sequence: CASSRDRSIYGYTF. CDR3 nucleotides: TGTGCCAGCAGCCGGGACAGATCTATCTATGGCTACACCTTC. The rearrangement uses TRBV6-5 and TRBJ1-2; 7 bases align to TRBD1. There are 14 residues in the CDR3. Germline trimming cut 6 bases from V and 4 bases from J; bases unmatched to any gene: 8. Germline V gives CDR1 MNHEY, CDR2 SVGAGI.

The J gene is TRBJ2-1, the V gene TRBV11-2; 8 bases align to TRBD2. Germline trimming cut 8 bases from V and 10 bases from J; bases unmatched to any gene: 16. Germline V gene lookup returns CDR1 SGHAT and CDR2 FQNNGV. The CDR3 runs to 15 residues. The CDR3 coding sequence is TGTGCCAGCTCAGGGCTAGCGGGTGCTTACCTGGAGCAGTTCTTC. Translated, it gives CASSGLAGAYLEQFF.

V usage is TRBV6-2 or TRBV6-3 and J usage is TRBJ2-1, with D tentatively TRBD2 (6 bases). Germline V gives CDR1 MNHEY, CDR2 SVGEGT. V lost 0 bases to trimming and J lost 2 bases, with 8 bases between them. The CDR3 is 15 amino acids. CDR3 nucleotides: TGTGCCAGCAGTTACTCGGGGGGAACCTACAATGAGCAGTTCTTC. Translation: CASSYSGGTYNEQFF.

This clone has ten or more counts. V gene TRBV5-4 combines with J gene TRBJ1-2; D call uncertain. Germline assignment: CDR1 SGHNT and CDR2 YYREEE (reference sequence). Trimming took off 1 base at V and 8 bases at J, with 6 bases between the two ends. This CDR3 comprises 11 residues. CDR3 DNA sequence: TGTGCCAGCAGCTTGACGGGGGGCTACACCTTC. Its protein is CASSLTGGYTF.

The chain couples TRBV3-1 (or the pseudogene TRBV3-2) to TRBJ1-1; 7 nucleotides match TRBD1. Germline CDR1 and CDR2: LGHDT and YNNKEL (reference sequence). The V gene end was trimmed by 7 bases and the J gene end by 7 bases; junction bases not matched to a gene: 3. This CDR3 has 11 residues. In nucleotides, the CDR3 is TGTGCCAGCAAGGGGGCAGTTGAAGCTTTCTTT. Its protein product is CASKGAVEAFF.

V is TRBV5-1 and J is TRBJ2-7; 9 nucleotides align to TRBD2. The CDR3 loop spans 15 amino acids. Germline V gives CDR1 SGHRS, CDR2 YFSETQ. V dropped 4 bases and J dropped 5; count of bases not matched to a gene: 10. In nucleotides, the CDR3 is TGCGCCAGCAGCGTAGACAGAGCGGGGGGCGACGAGCAGTACTTC. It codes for CASSVDRAGGDEQYF. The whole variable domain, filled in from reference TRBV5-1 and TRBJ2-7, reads KAGVTQTPRYLIKTRGQQVTLSCSPISGHRSVSWYQQTPGQGLQFLFEYFSETQRNKGNFPGRFSGRQFSNSRSEMNVSTLELGDSALYLCASSVDRAGGDEQYFGPGTRLTVT.